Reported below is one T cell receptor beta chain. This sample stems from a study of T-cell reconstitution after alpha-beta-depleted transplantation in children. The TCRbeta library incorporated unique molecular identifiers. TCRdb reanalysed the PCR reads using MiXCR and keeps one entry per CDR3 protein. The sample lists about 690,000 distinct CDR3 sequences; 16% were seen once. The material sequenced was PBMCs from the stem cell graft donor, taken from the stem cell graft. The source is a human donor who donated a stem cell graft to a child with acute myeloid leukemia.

In DNA, the CDR3 is TGTGCCAGCTCACTAAACCGGGACAGGGGCTACAATGAGCAGTTCTTC. Protein product: CASSLNRDRGYNEQFF. The chain recombines TRBV18 with TRBJ2-1; 10 nucleotides match TRBD1. V lost 4 bases, J lost 3 bases, and 6 bases stayed unmatched. In germline, CDR1 is KGHSH, CDR2 LQKENI. CDR3 length: 16 residues.